This TCR beta chain was identified in a study of OX40 agonist ivuxolimab in advanced cancers. In the study overall: Intravenous ivuxolimab was administered to patients every 2 weeks at 0.01 to 10 mg/kg. Partial responses were achieved by three patients, one with hepatocellular carcinoma and two with cutaneous melanoma.

Details on this clone: Its target is unknown.

TCRdb keeps only in-frame clones here, not all; method: immunoSEQ multiplex PCR. This sample yields tens of thousands of clones, of which around 89% are seen a single time; approximately 0.47% belongs to the top ten. Overall study findings and caveats: Within 6 weeks, CD4+ and CD8+ blood T cells expanded clonally at 0.1 to 3.0 mg/kg. On average, a greater number of expanded clones characterised CD8+ T cells relative to CD4+.

CDR1 KGHSH and CDR2 LQKENI come from the germline V gene. This CDR3 contains 14 residues. V was clipped by 4 bases and J by 7 bases, with 16 bases between them. The TCR was taken from an adult with an advanced solid tumor such as melanoma, head and neck, liver or kidney cancer. The source material was CD4+ or CD8+ T cells sorted from blood, sampled in a trial of the OX40 agonist ivuxolimab. The J gene is TRBJ1-1, the V gene TRBV18; D is uncertain. The CDR3 DNA reads TGTGCCAGCTCACTACTAAGGGCCATGTTTGAAGCTTTCTTT. Protein product: CASSLLRAMFEAFF.